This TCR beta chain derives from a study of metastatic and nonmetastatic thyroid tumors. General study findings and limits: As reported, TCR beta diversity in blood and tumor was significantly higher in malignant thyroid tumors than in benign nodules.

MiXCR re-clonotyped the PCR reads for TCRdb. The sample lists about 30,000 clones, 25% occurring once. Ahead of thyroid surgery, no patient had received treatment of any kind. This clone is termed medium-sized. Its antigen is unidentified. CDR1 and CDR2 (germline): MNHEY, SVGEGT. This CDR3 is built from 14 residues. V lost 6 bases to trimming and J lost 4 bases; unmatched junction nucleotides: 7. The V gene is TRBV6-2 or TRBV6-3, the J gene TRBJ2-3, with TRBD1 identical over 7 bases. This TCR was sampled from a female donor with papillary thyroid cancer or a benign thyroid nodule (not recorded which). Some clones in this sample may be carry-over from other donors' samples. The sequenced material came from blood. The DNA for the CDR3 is TGTGCCAGCAGCACGTTGACAGGGTCAGATACGCAGTATTTT. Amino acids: CASSTLTGSDTQYF.